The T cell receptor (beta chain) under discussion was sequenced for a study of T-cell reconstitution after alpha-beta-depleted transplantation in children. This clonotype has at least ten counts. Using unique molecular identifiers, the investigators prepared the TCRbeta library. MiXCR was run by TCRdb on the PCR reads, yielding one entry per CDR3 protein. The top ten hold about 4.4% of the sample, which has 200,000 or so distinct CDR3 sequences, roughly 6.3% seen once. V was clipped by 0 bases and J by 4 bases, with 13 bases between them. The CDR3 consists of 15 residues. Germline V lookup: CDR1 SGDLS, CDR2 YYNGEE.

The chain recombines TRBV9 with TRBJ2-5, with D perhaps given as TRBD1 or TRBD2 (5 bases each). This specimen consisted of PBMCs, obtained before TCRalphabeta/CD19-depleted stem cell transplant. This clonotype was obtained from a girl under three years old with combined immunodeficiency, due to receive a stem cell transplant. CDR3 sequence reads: CASSVAGPLGETQYF. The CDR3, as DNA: TGTGCCAGCAGCGTAGCGGGACCCCTAGGAGAGACCCAGTACTTC.